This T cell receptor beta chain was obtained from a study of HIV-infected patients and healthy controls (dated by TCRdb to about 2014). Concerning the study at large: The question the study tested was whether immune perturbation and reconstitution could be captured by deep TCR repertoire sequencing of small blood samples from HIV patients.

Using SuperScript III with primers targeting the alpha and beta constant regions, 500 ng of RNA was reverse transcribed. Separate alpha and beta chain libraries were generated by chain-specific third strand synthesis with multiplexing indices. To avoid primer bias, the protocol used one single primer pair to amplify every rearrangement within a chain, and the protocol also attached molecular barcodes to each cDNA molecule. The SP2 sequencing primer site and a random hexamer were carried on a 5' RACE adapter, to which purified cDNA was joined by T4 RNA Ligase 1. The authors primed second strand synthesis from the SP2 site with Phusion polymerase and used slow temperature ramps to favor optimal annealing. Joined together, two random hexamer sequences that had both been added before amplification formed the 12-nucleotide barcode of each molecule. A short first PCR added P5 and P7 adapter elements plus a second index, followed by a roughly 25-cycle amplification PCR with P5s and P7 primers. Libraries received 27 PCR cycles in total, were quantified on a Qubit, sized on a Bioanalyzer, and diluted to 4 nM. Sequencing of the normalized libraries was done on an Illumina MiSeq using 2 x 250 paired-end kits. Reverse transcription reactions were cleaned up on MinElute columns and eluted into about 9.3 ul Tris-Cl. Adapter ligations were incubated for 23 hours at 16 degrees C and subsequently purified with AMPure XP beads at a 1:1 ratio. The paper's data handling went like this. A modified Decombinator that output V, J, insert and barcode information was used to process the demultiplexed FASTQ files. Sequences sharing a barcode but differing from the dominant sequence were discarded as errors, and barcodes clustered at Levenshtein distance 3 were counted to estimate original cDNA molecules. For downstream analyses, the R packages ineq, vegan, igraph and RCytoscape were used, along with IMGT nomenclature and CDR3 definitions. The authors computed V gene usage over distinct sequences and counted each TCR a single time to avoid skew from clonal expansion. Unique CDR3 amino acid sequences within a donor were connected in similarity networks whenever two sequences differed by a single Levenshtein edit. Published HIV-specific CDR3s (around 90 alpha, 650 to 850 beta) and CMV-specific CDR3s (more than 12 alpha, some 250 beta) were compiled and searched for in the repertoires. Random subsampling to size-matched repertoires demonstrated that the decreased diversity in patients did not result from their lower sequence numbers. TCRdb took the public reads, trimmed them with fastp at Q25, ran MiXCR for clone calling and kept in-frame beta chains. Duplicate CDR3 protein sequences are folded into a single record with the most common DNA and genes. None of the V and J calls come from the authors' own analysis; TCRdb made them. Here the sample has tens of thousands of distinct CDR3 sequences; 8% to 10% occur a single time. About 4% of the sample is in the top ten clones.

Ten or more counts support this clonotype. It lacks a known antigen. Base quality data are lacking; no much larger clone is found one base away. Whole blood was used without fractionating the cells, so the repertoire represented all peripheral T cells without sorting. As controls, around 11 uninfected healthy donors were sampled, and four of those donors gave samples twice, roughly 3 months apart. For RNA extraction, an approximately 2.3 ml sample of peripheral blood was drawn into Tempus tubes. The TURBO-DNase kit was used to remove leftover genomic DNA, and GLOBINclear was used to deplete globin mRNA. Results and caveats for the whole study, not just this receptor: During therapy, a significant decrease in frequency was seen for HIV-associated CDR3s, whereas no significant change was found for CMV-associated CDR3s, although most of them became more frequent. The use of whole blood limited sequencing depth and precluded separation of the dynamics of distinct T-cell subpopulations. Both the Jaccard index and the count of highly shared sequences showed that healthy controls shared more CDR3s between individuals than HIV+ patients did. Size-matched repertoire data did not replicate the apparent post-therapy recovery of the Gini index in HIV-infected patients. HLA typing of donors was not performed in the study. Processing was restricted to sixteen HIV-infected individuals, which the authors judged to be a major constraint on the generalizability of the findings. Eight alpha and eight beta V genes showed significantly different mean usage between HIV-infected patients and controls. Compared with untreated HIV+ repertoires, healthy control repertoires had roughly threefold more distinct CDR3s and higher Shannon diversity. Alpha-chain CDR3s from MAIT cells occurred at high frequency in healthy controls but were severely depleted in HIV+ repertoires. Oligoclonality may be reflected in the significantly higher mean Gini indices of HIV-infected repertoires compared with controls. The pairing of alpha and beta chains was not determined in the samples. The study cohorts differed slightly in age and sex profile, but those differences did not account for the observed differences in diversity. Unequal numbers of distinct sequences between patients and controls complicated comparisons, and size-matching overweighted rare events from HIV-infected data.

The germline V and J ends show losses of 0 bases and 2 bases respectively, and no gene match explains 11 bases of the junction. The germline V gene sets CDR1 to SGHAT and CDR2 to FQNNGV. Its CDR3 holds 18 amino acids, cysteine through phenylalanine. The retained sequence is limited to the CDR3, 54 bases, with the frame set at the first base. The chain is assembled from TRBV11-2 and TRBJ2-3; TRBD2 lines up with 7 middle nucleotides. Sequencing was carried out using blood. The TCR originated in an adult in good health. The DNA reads TGTGCCAGCAGCTTAGATGAGCGGGGACGTGAATTCACAGATACGCAGTATTTT. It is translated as CASSLDERGREFTDTQYF.